This T cell receptor beta chain is from a study of T cells in Graves' hyperthyroidism and ophthalmopathy. Overall study: The initial diagnosis was the point when peripheral blood was collected, ahead of any treatment.

Amplification of TCR beta CDR3 regions used RNA as the template. The study used the HTBI primer set for a first-round RT-PCR of the TCR CDR3. TCRdb re-called the multiplex PCR reads through MiXCR, storing one row per CDR3 protein. The repertoire consists of some 400,000 distinct CDR3 sequences, with approximately 15% occurring once and the leading ten covering roughly 20%. This clonotype was observed many times. This receptor was taken from a man aged 25 to 40 with Graves' hyperthyroidism that later progressed to Graves' ophthalmopathy. Sequenced sample: blood.

The CDR3 loop is CASSHQGRPYSYEQYF. DNA of the CDR3: TGTGCCAGCAGCCACCAGGGGAGGCCGTACTCCTACGAGCAGTACTTC. The rearrangement uses TRBV28 and TRBJ2-7; D is tentatively TRBD1 or TRBD2 (6 bases each). CDR1 and CDR2 from the germline V gene are MDHEN and SYDVKM. Trimming took off 6 bases at V and 0 bases at J, with 18 bases between the two ends. The CDR3 extends over 16 amino acids.